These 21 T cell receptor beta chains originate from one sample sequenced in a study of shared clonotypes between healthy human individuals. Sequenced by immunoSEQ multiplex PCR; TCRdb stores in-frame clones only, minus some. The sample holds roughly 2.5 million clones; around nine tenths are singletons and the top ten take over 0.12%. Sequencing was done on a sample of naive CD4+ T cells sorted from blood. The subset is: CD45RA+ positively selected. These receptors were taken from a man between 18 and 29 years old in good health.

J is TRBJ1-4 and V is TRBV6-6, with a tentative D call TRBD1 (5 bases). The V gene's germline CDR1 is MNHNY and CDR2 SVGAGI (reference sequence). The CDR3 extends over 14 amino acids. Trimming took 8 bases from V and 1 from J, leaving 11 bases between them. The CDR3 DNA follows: TGTGCCAGCGGGGGTCAGGGAACTAATGAAAAACTGTTTTTT. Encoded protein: CASGGQGTNEKLFF.

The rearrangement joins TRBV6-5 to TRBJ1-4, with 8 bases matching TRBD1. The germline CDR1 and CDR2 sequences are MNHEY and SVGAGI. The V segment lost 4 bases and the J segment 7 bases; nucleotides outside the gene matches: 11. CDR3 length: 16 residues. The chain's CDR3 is CASSFYSSRGPEKLFF. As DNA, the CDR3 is TGTGCCAGCAGTTTCTACTCCTCCAGGGGGCCTGAAAAACTGTTTTTT.

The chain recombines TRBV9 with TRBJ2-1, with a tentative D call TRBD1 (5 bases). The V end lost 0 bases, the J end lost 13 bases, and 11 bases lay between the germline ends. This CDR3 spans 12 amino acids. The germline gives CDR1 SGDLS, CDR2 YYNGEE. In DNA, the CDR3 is TGTGCCAGCAGCGTAGCGGAGACAGCCCAGTTCTTC. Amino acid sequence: CASSVAETAQFF. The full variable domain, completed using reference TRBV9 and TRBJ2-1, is DSGVTQTPKHLITATGQRVTLRCSPRSGDLSVYWYQQSLDQGLQFLIQYYNGEERAKGNILERFSAQQFPDLHSELNLSSLELGDSALYFCASSVAETAQFFGPGTRLTVL.

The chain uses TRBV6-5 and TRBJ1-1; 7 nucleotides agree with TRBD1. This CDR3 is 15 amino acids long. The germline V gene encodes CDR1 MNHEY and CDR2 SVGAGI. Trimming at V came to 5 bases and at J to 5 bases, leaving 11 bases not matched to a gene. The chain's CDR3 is CASSIFSTGPTEAFF. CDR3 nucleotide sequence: TGTGCCAGCAGTATCTTTTCGACAGGGCCGACTGAAGCTTTCTTT.

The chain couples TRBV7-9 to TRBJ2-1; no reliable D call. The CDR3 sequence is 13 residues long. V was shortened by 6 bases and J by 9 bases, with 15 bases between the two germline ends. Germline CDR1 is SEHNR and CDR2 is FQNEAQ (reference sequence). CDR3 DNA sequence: TGTGCCAGCAGTCTCACCCTGTCCACTGAGCAGTTCTTC. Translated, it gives CASSLTLSTEQFF.

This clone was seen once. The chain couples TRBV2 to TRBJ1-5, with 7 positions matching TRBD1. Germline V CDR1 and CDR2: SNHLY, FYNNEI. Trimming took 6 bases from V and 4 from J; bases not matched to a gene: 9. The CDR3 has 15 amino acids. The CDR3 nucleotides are TGTGCCAGCAGGACAGGGTCTGGGGGGAATCAGCCCCAGCATTTT. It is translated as CASRTGSGGNQPQHF.

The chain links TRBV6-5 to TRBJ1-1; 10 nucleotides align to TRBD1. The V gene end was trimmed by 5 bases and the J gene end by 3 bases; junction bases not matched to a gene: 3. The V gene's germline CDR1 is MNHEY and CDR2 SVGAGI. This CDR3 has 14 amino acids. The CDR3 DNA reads TGTGCCAGCAGTCGGACAGGGGGGGACACTGAAGCTTTCTTT. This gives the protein CASSRTGGDTEAFF.

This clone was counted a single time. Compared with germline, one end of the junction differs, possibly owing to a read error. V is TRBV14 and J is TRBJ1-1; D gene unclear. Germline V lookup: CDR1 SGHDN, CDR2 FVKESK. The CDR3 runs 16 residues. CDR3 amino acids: CASSPNSDRGNSEAFF. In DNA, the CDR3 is TGTGCCAGCAGCCCAAACTCCGACCGTGGGAACTCTGAAGCTTTCTTT. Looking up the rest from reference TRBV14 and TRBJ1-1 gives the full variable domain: EAGVTQFPSHSVIEKGQTVTLRCDPISGHDNLYWYRRVMGKEIKFLLHFVKESKQDESGMPNNRFLAERTGGTYSTLKVQPAELEDSGVYFCASSPNSDRGNSEAFFGQGTRLTVV.

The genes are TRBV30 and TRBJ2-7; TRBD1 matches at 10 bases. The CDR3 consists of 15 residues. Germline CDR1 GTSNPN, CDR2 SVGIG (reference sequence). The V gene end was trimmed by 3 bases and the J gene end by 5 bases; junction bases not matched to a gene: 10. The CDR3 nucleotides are TGTGCCTGGAGGCCTATGGGACAGGGGTACGACGAGCAGTACTTC. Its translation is CAWRPMGQGYDEQYF. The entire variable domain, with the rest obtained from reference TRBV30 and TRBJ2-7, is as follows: SQTIHQWPATLVQPVGSPLSLECTVEGTSNPNLYWYRQAAGRGLQLLFYSVGIGQISSEVPQNLSASRPQDRQFILSSKKLLLSDSGFYLCAWRPMGQGYDEQYFGPGTRLTVT.

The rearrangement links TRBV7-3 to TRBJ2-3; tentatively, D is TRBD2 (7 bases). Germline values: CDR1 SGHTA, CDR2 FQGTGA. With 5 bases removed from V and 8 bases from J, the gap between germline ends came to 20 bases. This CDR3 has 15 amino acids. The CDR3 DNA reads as TGTGCCAGCAGCCCAAAAGGGGGGGCGGTAGGTACGCAGTATTTT. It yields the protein CASSPKGGAVGTQYF.

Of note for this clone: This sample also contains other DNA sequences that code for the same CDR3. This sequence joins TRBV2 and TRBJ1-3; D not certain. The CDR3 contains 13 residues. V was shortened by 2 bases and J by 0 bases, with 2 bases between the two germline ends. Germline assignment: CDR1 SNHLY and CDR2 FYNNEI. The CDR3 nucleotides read TGTGCCAGCAGTGAAAGCTCTGGAAACACCATATATTTT. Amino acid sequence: CASSESSGNTIYF.

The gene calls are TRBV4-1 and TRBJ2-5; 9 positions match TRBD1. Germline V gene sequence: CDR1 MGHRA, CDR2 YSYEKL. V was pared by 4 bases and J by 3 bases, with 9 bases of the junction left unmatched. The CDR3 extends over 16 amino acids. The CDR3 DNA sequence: TGCGCCAGCAGCCTTGCTATTGGGACAGGGAAAGAGACCCAGTACTTC. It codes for CASSLAIGTGKETQYF.

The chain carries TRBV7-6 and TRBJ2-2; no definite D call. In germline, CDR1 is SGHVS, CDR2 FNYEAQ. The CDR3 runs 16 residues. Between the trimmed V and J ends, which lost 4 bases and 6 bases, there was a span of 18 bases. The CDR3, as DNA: TGTGCCAGCAGCTCTATGGCAAGGTCCGGACCCGGGGAGCTGTTTTTT. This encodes CASSSMARSGPGELFF.

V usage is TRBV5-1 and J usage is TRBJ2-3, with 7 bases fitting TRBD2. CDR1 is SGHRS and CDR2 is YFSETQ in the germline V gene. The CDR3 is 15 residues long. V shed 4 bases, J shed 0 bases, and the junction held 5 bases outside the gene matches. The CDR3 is CASSLAELSTDTQYF. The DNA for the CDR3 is TGCGCCAGCAGCCTAGCGGAACTTAGCACAGATACGCAGTATTTT.

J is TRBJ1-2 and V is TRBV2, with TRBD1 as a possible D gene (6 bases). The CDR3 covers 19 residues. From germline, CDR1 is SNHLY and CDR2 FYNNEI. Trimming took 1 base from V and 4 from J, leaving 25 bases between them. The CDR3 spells CASSEEARVGRGTRYGYTF. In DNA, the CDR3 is TGTGCCAGCAGTGAAGAAGCCCGGGTAGGGCGGGGGACACGCTATGGCTACACCTTC.

CDR3 nucleotide sequence: TGTGCCAGCAGTCCCCGAAGAGATTCACCCCTCCACTTT. Protein product: CASSPRRDSPLHF. The V gene is TRBV2, the J gene TRBJ1-6, with D hard to call. Germline V lookup: CDR1 SNHLY, CDR2 FYNNEI. Trimming stripped 5 bases from V and 8 bases from J, with 10 bases between. The CDR3 length is 13 residues.

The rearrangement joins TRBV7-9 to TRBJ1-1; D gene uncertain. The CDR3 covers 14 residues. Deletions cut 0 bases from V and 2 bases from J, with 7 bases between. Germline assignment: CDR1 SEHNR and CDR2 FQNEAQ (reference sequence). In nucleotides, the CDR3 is TGTGCCAGCAGCTTAGCGGCACGAAACACTGAAGCTTTCTTT. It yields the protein CASSLAARNTEAFF.

Written as DNA, the CDR3 is TGTGCCAGCAGCGTAGGTCCAGTCCTGGGCGAGCAGTACTTC. As protein: CASSVGPVLGEQYF. The chain couples TRBV9 to TRBJ2-7; D remains unclear. Germline CDR1 SGDLS, CDR2 YYNGEE. CDR3 length equals 14 residues. With 0 bases removed from V and 6 bases from J, the gap between germline ends came to 13 bases. The whole variable domain, filled in from reference TRBV9 and TRBJ2-7, reads DSGVTQTPKHLITATGQRVTLRCSPRSGDLSVYWYQQSLDQGLQFLIQYYNGEERAKGNILERFSAQQFPDLHSELNLSSLELGDSALYFCASSVGPVLGEQYFGPGTRLTVT.

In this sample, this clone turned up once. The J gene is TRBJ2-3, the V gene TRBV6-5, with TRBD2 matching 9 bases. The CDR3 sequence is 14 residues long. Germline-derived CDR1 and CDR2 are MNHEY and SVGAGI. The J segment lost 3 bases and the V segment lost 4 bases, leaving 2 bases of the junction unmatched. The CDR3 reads CASSLAGETDTQYF. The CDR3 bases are TGTGCCAGCAGTTTAGCGGGAGAAACAGATACGCAGTATTTT.

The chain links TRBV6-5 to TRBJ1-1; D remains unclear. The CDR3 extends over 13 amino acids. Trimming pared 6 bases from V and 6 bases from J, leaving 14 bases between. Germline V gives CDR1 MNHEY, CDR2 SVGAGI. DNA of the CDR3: TGTGCCAGCAGACCTGACAAGTCTGCTGAAGCTTTCTTT. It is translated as CASRPDKSAEAFF.

In DNA form, the CDR3 reads TGTGCCTGGACCCCCTTTAGCTCTGGAAACACCATATATTTT. Translating gives CAWTPFSSGNTIYF. The genes are TRBV30 and TRBJ1-3; D ambiguous. Germline V gene data show CDR1 as GTSNPN and CDR2 as SVGIG (reference sequence). The CDR3 runs 14 residues. Trimming shortened V by 4 bases and J by 0 bases, and 10 bases separated the two germline ends.